Shown below are 16 T cell receptor beta chains from a single sample sequenced in a study of regulatory T cells in long-lasting Graves disease. Assembly of TCR beta libraries relied on iRepertoire HTBI primers together with Arm-PCR of CDR3 regions. TCRdb ran MiXCR on the multiplex PCR reads and lists one entry per CDR3 protein. Found here are fewer than 500,000 distinct CDR3 sequences, 15% to 20% of them singletons; the top ten hold over 9%. Regarding time point: newly diagnosed GD, antithyroid drugs for less than 3 months. TCR sequences were obtained from RNA taken from PBMCs. These data were also reused for a study on T cells in Graves' hyperthyroidism and ophthalmopathy.

Specimen: peripheral blood mononuclear cells (PBMCs), collected at new diagnosis, from a patient treated with antithyroid drugs. Every receptor here comes from a man in his forties with Graves disease.

V and J are TRBV6-1 and TRBJ2-1; 16 nucleotides line up with TRBD2. J lost 0 bases, V lost 5 bases, and 4 bases had no gene match. This CDR3 has 18 residues. Germline loops: CDR1 MNHNS, CDR2 SASEGT. The CDR3 region is CASSRGLAGGPSYNEQFF. DNA of the CDR3: TGTGCCAGCAGTCGGGGACTAGCGGGAGGGCCCTCCTACAATGAGCAGTTCTTC.

The table lists this clonotype with many counts. The chain carries TRBV30 and TRBJ1-3, with no clear D. Germline CDR1 and CDR2: GTSNPN and SVGIG (reference sequence). The CDR3 covers 15 residues. The ends were cut back, 0 bases at V and 2 bases at J, with 11 bases in the middle. CDR3 bases: TGTGCCTGGAGTGTATCCCTACCGGCTGGAAACACCATATATTTT. Amino acid sequence: CAWSVSLPAGNTIYF.

The chain couples TRBV29-1 to TRBJ2-7; 9 nucleotides match TRBD1. The germline V gene has CDR1 SQVTM and CDR2 ANQGSEA. Trimming at V came to 3 bases and at J to 7 bases, leaving 7 bases not matched to a gene. There are 13 residues in the CDR3. The chain's CDR3 is CSVDTQGAGEQYF. For the CDR3, the DNA is TGCAGCGTTGACACACAGGGGGCAGGGGAGCAGTACTTC.

This clonotype came up many times. The rearrangement uses TRBV7-9 and TRBJ2-5; 11 bases match TRBD1. From germline, CDR1 is SEHNR and CDR2 FQNEAQ (reference sequence). J gave up 3 bases and V 8 bases, and 2 bases lay outside the gene matches. This CDR3 region has 13 residues. CDR3 loop: CASGQGAEETQYF. CDR3 coding DNA: TGTGCCAGCGGACAGGGGGCCGAAGAGACCCAGTACTTC. Full variable domain (missing parts from reference TRBV7-9 and TRBJ2-5): DTGVSQNPRHKITKRGQNVTFRCDPISEHNRLYWYRQTLGQGPEFLTYFQNEAQLEKSRLLSDRFSAERPKGSFSTLEIQRTEQGDSAMYLCASGQGAEETQYFGPGTRLLVL.

A remark on this clonotype: With only one base between it and a far larger clone, this is likely a read error. V and J are TRBV7-8 and TRBJ2-3, with D uncertain. CDR3 length: 13 residues. CDR1 SGHVS and CDR2 FQNEAQ come from the germline V gene. CDR3 sequence: CAGSFRTPDTQYF. The CDR3 DNA reads as TGTGCCGGCAGCTTCCGGACCCCAGATACGCAGTATTTT.

DNA of the CDR3: TGTGCCACCAGTGATCCCGGACAGGTGGCCGGGGAGCTGTTTTTT. Translating gives CATSDPGQVAGELFF. J is TRBJ2-2 and V is TRBV24-1; TRBD1 matches at 7 bases. Germline assignment: CDR1 KGHDR and CDR2 SFDVKD. The CDR3 length is 15 residues. Trimming cost V 3 bases and J 6 bases; bases outside gene matches: 6.

The chain employs TRBV6-2 or TRBV6-3 and TRBJ1-2; D unclear. Germline V gene sequence: CDR1 MNHEY, CDR2 SVGEGT. Trimming pared 8 bases from V and 8 bases from J, leaving 18 bases between. The CDR3 extends over 13 amino acids. The DNA of the CDR3 is TGTGCCAGCGGAGGCGGTGCTGCAGAAGGCTACACCTTC. Translated, it gives CASGGGAAEGYTF.

The J gene is TRBJ2-7, the V gene TRBV20-1, with a tentative D call TRBD2 (5 bases). The CDR3 covers 12 residues. With 6 bases removed from V and 3 bases from J, the gap between germline ends came to 12 bases. Germline V gene lookup returns CDR1 DFQATT and CDR2 SNEGSKA (reference sequence). The chain's CDR3 is CSAAPGSYEQYF. The CDR3 nucleotides read TGCAGTGCAGCCCCTGGGAGCTACGAGCAGTACTTC.

This clonotype was found many times. Written as DNA, the CDR3 is TGTGCCAGCAGTCCGGGGGACAGGGTAACTGAAGCTTTCTTT. The encoded protein is CASSPGDRVTEAFF. V and J are TRBV28 and TRBJ1-1; 9 bases fit TRBD1. Looked up from germline, CDR1 is MDHEN and CDR2 is SYDVKM. V lost 5 bases, J lost 5 bases, and 6 bases stayed unmatched. The CDR3 extends over 14 amino acids.

The chain employs TRBV29-1 and TRBJ2-1, with 9 bases aligning to TRBD2. J was trimmed by 9 bases and V by 6 bases; bases with no gene match: 12. The germline gives CDR1 SQVTM, CDR2 ANQGSEA. The CDR3 is 14 amino acids. In DNA form, the CDR3 reads TGCAGCGTGGGGGGGAAGGGGACTAGCAGTGAGCAGTTCTTC. Protein sequence: CSVGGKGTSSEQFF.

This clonotype was counted a few times. The chain couples TRBV10-3 to TRBJ2-3; D assignment may be TRBD1 or TRBD2 (6 bases each). This CDR3 has 14 residues. V lost 4 bases and J 9 bases, leaving 17 bases between the germline ends. Germline CDR1 is ENHRY and CDR2 is SYGVKD. In DNA, the CDR3 is TGTGCCATCAGTGCATCCGATGAAGGGGGGACGCAGTATTTT. This encodes CAISASDEGGTQYF.

This clonotype was recorded many times. The chain uses TRBV20-1 and TRBJ2-2; 10 nucleotides match TRBD1. The V gene end was trimmed by 7 bases and the J gene end by 4 bases; junction bases not matched to a gene: 3. The CDR3 consists of 13 residues. CDR1 is DFQATT, CDR2 SNEGSKA, per germline (reference sequence). In nucleotides, the CDR3 is TGCAGTGTCTGGACAGGGGGCACCGGGGAGCTGTTTTTT. This codes for CSVWTGGTGELFF.

This clonotype was observed a few times. For the CDR3, the DNA is TGTGCCAGCAGGCCCGGGACTTACTCCTACAATGAGCAGTTCTTC. Residues: CASRPGTYSYNEQFF. This chain joins TRBV28 and TRBJ2-1, with TRBD2 as a possible D gene (6 bases). V shed 6 bases and J shed 0 bases, with 12 bases lying between them. The CDR3 has 15 amino acids. From germline, CDR1 is MDHEN and CDR2 SYDVKM.

The chain uses TRBV5-6 and TRBJ1-5; TRBD1 matches 7 bases. Per germline, CDR1 SGHDT and CDR2 YYEEEE. V trimming: 2 bases; J trimming: 5 bases; junction bases outside the gene matches: 4. The CDR3 runs 14 residues. Here the CDR3 reads CASSLGQVDQPQHF. In DNA, the CDR3 is TGTGCCAGCAGCTTAGGACAGGTGGATCAGCCCCAGCATTTT.

This clonotype was recorded at least ten times. The J gene is TRBJ1-2, the V gene TRBV3-1; D not resolved. The CDR3 extends over 11 amino acids. V lost 3 bases, J lost 4 bases, and 3 bases lay in between. Germline-derived CDR1 and CDR2 are LGHDT and YNNKEL (reference sequence). Written as DNA, the CDR3 is TGTGCCAGCAGCCACACCTATGGCTACACCTTC. It translates to CASSHTYGYTF.

The CDR3 reads CSVRGLNNEQFF. CDR3 nucleotide sequence: TGCAGCGTCAGGGGGCTCAACAATGAGCAGTTCTTC. J is TRBJ2-1 and V is TRBV29-1; 8 bases are shared with TRBD1. After removal of 6 bases from V and 5 bases from J, the junction contained 3 bases not matched to a gene. Looked up from germline, CDR1 is SQVTM and CDR2 is ANQGSEA. The length of the CDR3 is 12 residues.